These T cell receptor beta chains were read from a single sample in a study of vaccination and CD4 T cells after COVID-19. Antigens for these TCRs are unknown. TCRdb re-analysed the PCR reads in MiXCR, keeping a single row per CDR3 protein. The data contain around 10,000 distinct CDR3 sequences, 29% of them singletons. Sequencing was carried out using cultured CD4+ T cells from blood. Receptor source: a human donor with COVID-19. Each CDR3 is given with its conserved first and last residue. Clone size is stated in some rows and not others, as once, few, many or a class when expanded.

V: TRBV28; J: TRBJ1-1; size: .; CDR3: CASTRTGGNTEAFF
V: TRBV5-1; J: TRBJ1-5; size: .; CDR3: CASSSGTGDYSSNQPQHF
V: TRBV20-1; J: TRBJ2-5; size: few; CDR3: CSAENLAGGPKTQYF
V: TRBV18; J: TRBJ2-2; size: few; CDR3: CASSPAGELFF
V: TRBV19; J: TRBJ2-2; size: few; CDR3: CASRRQSNTGELFF
V: TRBV24-1; J: TRBJ2-7; size: few; CDR3: CATSDRLSHIGCEQYF
V: TRBV5-1; J: TRBJ1-5; size: .; CDR3: CASSLDGKRNQPQHF
V: TRBV5-4; J: TRBJ1-5; size: few; CDR3: CASSQGQGTNQPQHF
V: TRBV7-9; J: TRBJ1-2; size: few; CDR3: CASRSYDRDYGYTF
V: TRBV6-1; J: TRBJ1-2; size: .; CDR3: CASISEGHRDYGYTF
V: TRBV20-1; J: TRBJ2-1; size: few; CDR3: CSARQQGTEQFF
V: TRBV29-1; J: TRBJ1-1; size: once; CDR3: CSVDRTGNTEAFF
V: TRBV19; J: TRBJ2-7; size: .; CDR3: CASSMAGVSYEQYF
V: TRBV6-2/TRBV6-3; J: TRBJ1-6; size: .; CDR3: CASSDQSSSYNSPLHF
V: TRBV19; J: TRBJ2-1; size: .; CDR3: CASSIDGYNEQFF
V: TRBV7-6; J: TRBJ2-3; size: few; CDR3: CASSLNEGLDTQYF
V: TRBV9; J: TRBJ1-6; size: once; CDR3: CASSGEGDGSSYNSPLHF
V: TRBV29-1; J: TRBJ1-2; size: .; CDR3: CSGGTDRDYTF
V: TRBV7-8; J: TRBJ1-1; size: .; CDR3: CASSPPGQSNTEAFF
V: TRBV7-6; J: TRBJ2-2; size: .; CDR3: CASSRPGGTGGPGELFF
V: TRBV11-3; J: TRBJ2-3; size: .; CDR3: CASSPTSGDTQYF
V: TRBV6-2/TRBV6-3; J: TRBJ2-2; size: .; CDR3: CASRFMDRGSTGELFF
V: TRBV21-1; J: TRBJ2-1; size: .; CDR3: CASSNQGDPEWFF
V: TRBV6-1; J: TRBJ2-3; size: .; CDR3: CASSPARHQGTDTQYF
V: TRBV19; J: TRBJ2-5; size: few; CDR3: CATRVGETQYF
V: TRBV28; J: TRBJ1-2; size: .; CDR3: CASTGPTTGYTF
V: TRBV6-1; J: TRBJ2-7; size: .; CDR3: CASSKVLQGSSYEQYF
V: TRBV6-1; J: TRBJ2-7; size: .; CDR3: CASRPSYGIHEQYF
V: TRBV9; J: TRBJ2-2; size: .; CDR3: CASSVAMGGQGTGELFF
V: TRBV6-2/TRBV6-3; J: TRBJ2-7; size: few; CDR3: CASSESAYEQYF
V: TRBV20-1; J: TRBJ2-3; size: .; CDR3: CSTLAGAFRDTQYF
V: TRBV19; J: TRBJ2-7; size: .; CDR3: CASSIDHRSGAQYF
V: TRBV7-2; J: TRBJ1-2; size: medium-sized; CDR3: CASSLGGPGGYTF
V: TRBV6-1; J: TRBJ1-1; size: few; CDR3: CASSPPGQGAARAFF
V: TRBV20-1; J: TRBJ2-1; size: few; CDR3: CSAITGAYNEQFF
V: TRBV12-3/TRBV12-4; J: TRBJ1-2; size: .; CDR3: CASQDAGWHGYTF
V: TRBV24-1; J: TRBJ2-1; size: few; CDR3: CATSDGAIDGHEQFF
V: TRBV7-9; J: TRBJ2-7; size: few; CDR3: CASSSPTWSEQYF